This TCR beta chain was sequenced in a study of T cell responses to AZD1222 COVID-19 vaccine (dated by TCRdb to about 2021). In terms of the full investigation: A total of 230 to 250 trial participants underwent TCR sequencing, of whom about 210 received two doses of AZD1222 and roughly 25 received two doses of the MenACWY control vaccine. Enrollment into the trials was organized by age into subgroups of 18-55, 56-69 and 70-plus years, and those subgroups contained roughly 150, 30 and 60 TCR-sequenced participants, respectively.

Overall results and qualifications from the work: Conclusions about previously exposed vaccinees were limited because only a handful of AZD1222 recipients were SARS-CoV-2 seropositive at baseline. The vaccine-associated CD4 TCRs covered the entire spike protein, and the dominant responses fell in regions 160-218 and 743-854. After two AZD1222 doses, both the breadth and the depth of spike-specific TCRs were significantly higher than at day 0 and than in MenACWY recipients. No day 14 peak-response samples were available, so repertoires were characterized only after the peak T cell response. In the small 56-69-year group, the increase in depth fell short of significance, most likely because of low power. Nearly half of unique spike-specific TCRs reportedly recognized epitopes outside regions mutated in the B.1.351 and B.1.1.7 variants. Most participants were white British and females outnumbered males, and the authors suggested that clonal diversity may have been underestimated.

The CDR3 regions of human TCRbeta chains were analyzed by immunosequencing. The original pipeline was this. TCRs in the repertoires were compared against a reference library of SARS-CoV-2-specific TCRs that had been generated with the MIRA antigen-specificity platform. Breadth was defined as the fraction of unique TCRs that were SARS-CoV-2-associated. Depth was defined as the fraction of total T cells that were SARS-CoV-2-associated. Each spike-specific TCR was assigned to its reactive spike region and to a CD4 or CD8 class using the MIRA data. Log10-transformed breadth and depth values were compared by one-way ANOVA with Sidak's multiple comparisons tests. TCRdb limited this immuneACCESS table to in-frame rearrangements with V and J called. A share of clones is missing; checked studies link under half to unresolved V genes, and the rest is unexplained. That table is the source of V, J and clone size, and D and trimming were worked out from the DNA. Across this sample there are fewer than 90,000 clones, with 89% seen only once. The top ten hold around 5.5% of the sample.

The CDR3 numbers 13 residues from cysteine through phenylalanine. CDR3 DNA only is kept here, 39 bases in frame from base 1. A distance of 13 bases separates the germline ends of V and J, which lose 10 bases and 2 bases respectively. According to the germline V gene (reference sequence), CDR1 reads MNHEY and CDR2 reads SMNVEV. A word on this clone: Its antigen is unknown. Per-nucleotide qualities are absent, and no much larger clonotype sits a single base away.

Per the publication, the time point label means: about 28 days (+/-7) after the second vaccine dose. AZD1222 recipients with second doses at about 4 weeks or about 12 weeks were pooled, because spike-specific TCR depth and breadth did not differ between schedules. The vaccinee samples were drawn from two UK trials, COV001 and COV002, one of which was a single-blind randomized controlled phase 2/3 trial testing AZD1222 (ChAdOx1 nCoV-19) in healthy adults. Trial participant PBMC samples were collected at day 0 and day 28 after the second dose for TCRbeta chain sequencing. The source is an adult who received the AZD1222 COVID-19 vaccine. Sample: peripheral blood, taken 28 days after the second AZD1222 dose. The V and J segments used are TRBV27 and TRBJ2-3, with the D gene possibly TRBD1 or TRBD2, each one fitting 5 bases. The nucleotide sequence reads TGTGCCACCCGGGGCGAAAACACAGATACGCAGTATTTT. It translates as CATRGENTDTQYF.